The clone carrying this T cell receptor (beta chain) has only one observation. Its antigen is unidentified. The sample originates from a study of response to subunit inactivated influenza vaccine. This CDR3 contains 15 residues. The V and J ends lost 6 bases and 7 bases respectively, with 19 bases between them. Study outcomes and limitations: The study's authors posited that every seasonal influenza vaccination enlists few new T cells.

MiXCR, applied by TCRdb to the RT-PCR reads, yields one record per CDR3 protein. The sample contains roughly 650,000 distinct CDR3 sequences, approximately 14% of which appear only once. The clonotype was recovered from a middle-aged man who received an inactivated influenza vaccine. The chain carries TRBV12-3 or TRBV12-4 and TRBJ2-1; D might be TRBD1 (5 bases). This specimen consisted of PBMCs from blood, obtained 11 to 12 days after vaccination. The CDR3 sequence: CASRKSRQILNEQFF. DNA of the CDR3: TGTGCCAGCAGGAAATCTAGACAGATCCTAAATGAGCAGTTCTTC.